The clone carrying this T cell receptor beta chain was picked up a small number of times. The CDR3 spans 12 residues. V lost 8 bases, J lost 2 bases, and 10 bases lay in between. In germline, CDR1 is SGHTA, CDR2 FQGNSA. The record originates from a study of cytotoxic CD8 clonotypes in ibrutinib-treated CLL. Profiling relied on immunoSEQ multiplex PCR, and the TCRdb table lists in-frame clones only, not all of them. The table has 30,000 to 40,000 clones, 71% seen once. This clonotype was obtained from a human donor with chronic lymphocytic leukemia. The input for sequencing was PBMCs, taken at disease progression, from a patient treated with ibrutinib. V and J are TRBV7-2 and TRBJ2-7; possibly TRBD1 for D (7 bases). CDR3 residues: CASAGQTYEQYF. CDR3 DNA: TGTGCCAGCGCGGGACAGACCTACGAGCAGTACTTC.